A selection of T cell receptor beta chains follows, all from one sample in a study of blood T cell repertoires in COVID-19. Generated by immunoSEQ multiplex PCR, the TCRdb table keeps only in-frame clones and is missing some. The sample gives approximately 180,000 clones, around nine tenths of which show up once; roughly 6% is in the top ten. The sample taken for sequencing was peripheral blood. These receptors all come from a man aged 40-49 years with active or convalescent COVID-19. Each CDR3 is given with its conserved first and last residue. D genes are given only for firm matches. The listing skips clone size in some rows; elsewhere it reads once, few, many or a size class.

d_gene,j_gene,abundance,v_gene,CDR3aa,CDR3nt
.,TRBJ1-2,once,TRBV13,CASSLGQGGYTF,TGTGCCAGCAGCTTAGGGCAGGGTGGCTACACCTTC
.,TRBJ1-5,.,TRBV6-5,CASSYGGSQPQHF,TGTGCCAGCAGTTACGGCGGGAGCCAGCCCCAGCATTTT
TRBD1,TRBJ1-6,.,TRBV27,CASSPRTGARKNSPLHF,TGTGCCAGCAGTCCGAGGACAGGGGCGCGTAAGAATTCACCCCTCCACTTT
TRBD1,TRBJ2-3,once,TRBV28,CASSLTGTGAADTQYF,TGTGCCAGCAGTTTAACCGGGACAGGGGCAGCAGATACGCAGTATTTT
.,TRBJ2-7,.,TRBV19,CASSIGGYEQYF,TGTGCCAGTAGTATCGGCGGGTACGAGCAGTACTTC
.,TRBJ2-2,few,TRBV5-1,CASSQLDSGELFF,TGCGCCAGCAGCCAACTAGACTCCGGGGAGCTGTTTTTT
TRBD1,TRBJ1-2,.,TRBV5-4,CASSLPGGVSYGYTF,TGTGCCAGCAGCTTACCAGGGGGCGTTTCCTATGGCTACACCTTC
TRBD2,TRBJ2-5,.,TRBV7-7,CASSLGFAGGGSTQYF,TGTGCTAGCAGCTTAGGATTTGCGGGAGGGGGGTCGACCCAGTACTTC
TRBD1,TRBJ2-7,.,TRBV7-9,CASSSQTGGAYEQYF,TGTGCCAGCAGCTCTCAGACAGGGGGAGCCTACGAGCAGTACTTC
.,TRBJ2-2,once,TRBV9,CASSEGPYENTGELFF,TGTGCCAGCAGCGAGGGGCCCTATGAGAACACCGGGGAGCTGTTTTTT
.,TRBJ1-1,.,TRBV10-1,CASSPDGAEAFF,TGCGCCAGCAGCCCGGACGGGGCTGAAGCTTTCTTT
.,TRBJ2-3,.,TRBV19,CASSMAASTDTQYF,TGTGCCAGTAGTATGGCGGCTAGCACAGATACGCAGTATTTT
.,TRBJ1-2,.,TRBV10-3,CAISEVVRGAYGYTF,TGTGCCATCAGTGAGGTTGTTCGGGGAGCGTATGGCTACACCTTC
TRBD1,TRBJ1-1,.,TRBV11-3,CASSVGGPVTEAFF,TGTGCCAGCAGCGTAGGGGGCCCTGTCACTGAAGCTTTCTTT
.,TRBJ1-2,.,TRBV6-5,CASSLQGSNYGYTF,TGTGCCAGCAGTCTACAGGGATCGAACTATGGCTACACCTTC
TRBD1,TRBJ2-1,.,TRBV12-3/TRBV12-4,CASSLRTGNEQFF,TGTGCCAGCAGTTTAAGGACAGGCAATGAGCAGTTCTTC
TRBD2,TRBJ2-2,.,TRBV15,CATSRGLATGELFF,TGTGCCACCAGCAGGGGACTAGCGACCGGGGAGCTGTTTTTT
.,TRBJ1-3,.,TRBV28,CASSSVRGIYF,TGTGCCAGCAGTTCGGTCAGGGGCATATATTTT
TRBD2,TRBJ2-3,.,TRBV5-1,CASSAGVLEDTQYF,TGCGCCAGCAGTGCGGGGGTCTTAGAAGATACGCAGTATTTT
TRBD1,TRBJ2-7,.,TRBV27,CASSLSQGATYEQYF,TGTGCCAGCAGTTTATCGCAGGGGGCGACTTACGAGCAGTACTTC
.,TRBJ2-2,.,TRBV27,CASSLLVSGELFF,TGTGCCAGCAGTTTACTCGTCTCCGGGGAGCTGTTTTTT
TRBD2,TRBJ2-1,.,TRBV14,CASSRERTSGNNEQFF,TGTGCCAGCAGCCGAGAACGGACTAGCGGGAACAATGAGCAGTTCTTC
.,TRBJ2-2,.,TRBV4-1,CASSQPRRGTGELFF,TGCGCCAGCAGCCAACCCCGGCGGGGAACCGGGGAGCTGTTTTTT
.,TRBJ1-1,.,TRBV5-1,CASSLEGFFPEAFF,TGCGCCAGCAGCTTAGAGGGTTTTTTTCCTGAAGCTTTCTTT
TRBD2,TRBJ2-1,.,TRBV19,CASSIIGTSALNEQFF,TGTGCCAGTAGTATTATCGGGACTAGCGCTTTAAATGAGCAGTTCTTC
.,TRBJ1-1,.,TRBV6-5,CASREFGQTEAFF,TGTGCCAGCAGAGAGTTTGGACAGACAGAAGCTTTCTTT
.,TRBJ1-2,.,TRBV28,CASRLSRGAGYTF,TGTGCCAGCAGATTATCCCGGGGAGCCGGCTACACCTTC
TRBD1,TRBJ2-1,.,TRBV5-6,CASIQGWGQNSYNEQFF,TGTGCCAGCATCCAAGGTTGGGGACAGAACTCCTACAATGAGCAGTTCTTC
.,TRBJ2-2,.,TRBV5-1,CASSLTVNTGELFF,TGCGCCAGCAGCTTGACTGTGAACACCGGGGAGCTGTTTTTT
.,TRBJ2-1,.,TRBV21-1,CASSKEGVSYNEQFF,TGTGCCAGCAGCAAAGAGGGGGTCTCCTACAATGAGCAGTTCTTC
TRBD1,TRBJ1-1,.,TRBV19,CASSIGTGNTEAFF,TGTGCCAGTAGTATAGGGACAGGGAACACTGAAGCTTTCTTT
.,TRBJ1-2,.,TRBV4-1,CASSQVANSRFDYTF,TGCGCCAGCAGCCAAGTTGCGAACTCCCGGTTTGACTACACCTTC
TRBD2,TRBJ2-1,few,TRBV11-1,CASSFRTSGNNEQFF,TGTGCCAGCAGCTTCCGGACTAGCGGGAACAATGAGCAGTTCTTC
.,TRBJ1-3,.,TRBV19,CASTEAGLGNTIYF,TGTGCCAGTACCGAAGCGGGGCTCGGAAACACCATATATTTT
.,TRBJ2-5,.,TRBV29-1,CSVEVTGRQETQYF,TGCAGCGTTGAGGTCACAGGAAGACAAGAGACCCAGTACTTC
.,TRBJ2-3,.,TRBV7-6,CASGAGDTQYF,TGTGCCAGCGGGGCCGGGGATACGCAGTATTTT
TRBD1,TRBJ2-7,.,TRBV29-1,CSVEVGGQGDYEQYF,TGCAGCGTTGAAGTGGGGGGACAGGGAGACTACGAGCAGTACTTC
.,TRBJ1-2,.,TRBV6-1,CASSEDSGIDYGYTF,TGTGCCAGCAGTGAAGATTCCGGTATCGACTATGGCTACACCTTC
.,TRBJ2-7,.,TRBV5-1,CASSLAGGPYEQYF,TGCGCCAGCAGCTTGGCAGGAGGTCCCTACGAGCAGTACTTC
.,TRBJ1-3,.,TRBV7-6,CASSLARAASGNTIYF,TGTGCCAGCAGCTTAGCGAGGGCAGCCTCTGGAAACACCATATATTTT
.,TRBJ2-3,.,TRBV24-1,CATRQATNTDTQYF,TGTGCCACCAGGCAAGCGACCAACACAGATACGCAGTATTTT
.,TRBJ2-3,.,TRBV18,CASSPQGPDTQYF,TGTGCCAGCTCACCCCAGGGTCCAGATACGCAGTATTTT
.,TRBJ1-6,.,TRBV29-1,CSALTAGGNSPLHF,TGCAGCGCCTTGACAGCTGGAGGGAATTCACCCCTCCACTTT
.,TRBJ1-1,.,TRBV14,CASSQGGARSNTEAFF,TGTGCCAGCAGCCAAGGGGGCGCCCGGTCGAACACTGAAGCTTTCTTT
.,TRBJ2-5,.,TRBV6-2/TRBV6-3,CASSIQETQYF,TGTGCCAGCAGTATACAAGAGACCCAGTACTTC
.,TRBJ1-4,.,TRBV2,CASSEALRGHLNEKLFF,TGTGCCAGCAGTGAAGCGCTTCGAGGACACCTTAATGAAAAACTGTTTTTT
.,TRBJ2-5,.,TRBV24-1,CATSDSRTAEETQYF,TGTGCCACCAGTGATTCCCGGACAGCGGAAGAGACCCAGTACTTC
TRBD1,TRBJ2-7,.,TRBV10-3,CASTATGGILYEQYF,TGTGCCAGTACTGCCACAGGGGGAATTCTCTACGAGCAGTACTTC
TRBD2,TRBJ2-2,.,TRBV3-1/TRBV3-2,CASSQGEAGVNHNTGELFF,TGTGCCAGCAGCCAAGGAGAAGCGGGGGTCAATCATAACACCGGGGAGCTGTTTTTT